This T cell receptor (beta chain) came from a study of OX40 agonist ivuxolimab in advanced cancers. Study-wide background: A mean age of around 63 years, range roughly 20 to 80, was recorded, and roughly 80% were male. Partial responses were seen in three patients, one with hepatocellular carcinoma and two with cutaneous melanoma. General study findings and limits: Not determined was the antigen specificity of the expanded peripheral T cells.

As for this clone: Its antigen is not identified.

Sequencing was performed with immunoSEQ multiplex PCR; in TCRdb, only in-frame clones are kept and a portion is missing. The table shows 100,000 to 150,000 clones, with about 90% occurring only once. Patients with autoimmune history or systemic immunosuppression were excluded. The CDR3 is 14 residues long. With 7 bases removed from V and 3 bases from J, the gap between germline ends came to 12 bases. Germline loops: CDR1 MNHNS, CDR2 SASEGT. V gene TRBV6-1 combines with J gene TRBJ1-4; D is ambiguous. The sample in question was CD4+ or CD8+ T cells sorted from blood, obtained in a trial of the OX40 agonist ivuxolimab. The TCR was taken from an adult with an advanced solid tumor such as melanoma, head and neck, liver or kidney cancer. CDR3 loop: CASISSTANEKLFF. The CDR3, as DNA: TGTGCCAGCATCTCAAGTACGGCTAATGAAAAACTGTTTTTT.